This TCR beta chain was obtained from a study of tumor and adjacent non-tumor tissue in lung cancer. Trimming stripped 2 bases from V and 4 bases from J, with 9 bases between. In germline, CDR1 is MDHEN, CDR2 SYDVKM. The CDR3 totals 14 residues. No cell sorting was done before RNA was extracted from the tissue. A modified ARM-PCR protocol with three rounds of nested PCR amplified TCRbeta. MiXCR, run by TCRdb on the multiplex PCR reads, gives a single entry per CDR3 protein. Of about 93,000 distinct CDR3 sequences in the sample, 67% were seen once. This chain joins TRBV28 and TRBJ1-3, with D uncertain. This receptor was obtained from a man in his fifties or sixties with non-small cell lung cancer. The sample taken for sequencing was lung tumor tissue. CDR3 sequence reads: CASSLHGRGNTIYF. As DNA, the CDR3 is TGTGCCAGCAGTTTACATGGAAGGGGAAACACCATATATTTT.